Each of the 16 T cell receptor beta chains below was sequenced from the same sample in a study of CD8+CD57+ T cells in acquired aplastic anemia (dated by TCRdb to 2017 to 2018). Instrument used: Illumina HiSeq 2000. Genomic DNA served as template for TCR beta VDJ combination and CDR3 sequence profiling. TCRdb took the public reads, trimmed them with fastp at Q25, ran MiXCR for clone calling and kept in-frame beta chains. When rows share a CDR3 protein, they turn into one entry using the most common DNA and genes. The sample table holds around 140,000 distinct CDR3 sequences, of which around two fifths were seen once. 8.4% of the sample goes to the ten largest clones. Sequenced: sorted CD4+, CD8+, or CD8+CD57+ T cells (not recorded which) from PBMCs. The receptors stem from a human donor in good health, serving as a control.

The rearrangement joins TRBV4-1 to TRBJ2-3, with D perhaps being TRBD1 or TRBD2 (6 bases each). V lost 4 bases to trimming and J lost 5 bases, with 19 bases between them. CDR3 length: 16 residues. The V gene's germline CDR1 is MGHRA and CDR2 YSYEKL. CDR3 coding DNA: TGCGCCAGCAGCCCAGACGTCGGGGGCCTTAAAGATACGCAGTATTTT. It encodes CASSPDVGGLKDTQYF.

This clonotype was detected many times. The CDR3 region has the DNA TGTGCCAGCAGCCGCGATCTAGCGGGGAGCACAGATACGCAGTATTTT. Protein: CASSRDLAGSTDTQYF. V gene TRBV7-9 combines with J gene TRBJ2-3; 9 nucleotides agree with TRBD2. This CDR3 region has 16 residues. Per germline, CDR1 SEHNR and CDR2 FQNEAQ (reference sequence). Trimming removed 5 bases from V and 0 bases from J; junction bases left unmatched: 6.

The rearrangement joins TRBV6-1 to TRBJ1-1; 11 bases match TRBD1. Germline lookup yields CDR1 MNHNS and CDR2 SASEGT. The CDR3 totals 15 residues. J was trimmed by 5 bases and V by 6 bases; bases with no gene match: 8. Written as DNA, the CDR3 is TGTGCCAGCAGCGTCGGACAGGGGGCTGTAACTGAAGCTTTCTTT. Translating gives CASSVGQGAVTEAFF.

This clonotype was observed many times. The V gene is TRBV10-1, the J gene TRBJ2-7; TRBD1 agrees at 7 bases. The CDR3 has 14 amino acids. The trim removed 8 bases at V and 6 bases at J, leaving 13 bases unmatched. The germline CDR1 and CDR2 sequences are WNHNN and SYGVQD (reference sequence). CDR3 coding DNA: TGCGCCAGCCAACCAGGGGGAAGCTTTGGCGAGCAGTACTTC. Its protein is CASQPGGSFGEQYF.

This clonotype has at least ten counts. The chain has TRBV6-1 and TRBJ2-2; D ambiguous. CDR3 length equals 15 residues. Germline V lookup: CDR1 MNHNS, CDR2 SASEGT. Trimming shortened V by 4 bases and J by 5 bases, and 14 bases separated the two germline ends. CDR3 in amino acids: CASSGVEDVTGELFF. CDR3 sequence (DNA): TGTGCCAGCAGTGGGGTAGAGGACGTAACCGGGGAGCTGTTTTTT.

The rearrangement uses TRBV14 and TRBJ2-5, with D unresolved. Germline CDR1 is SGHDN and CDR2 is FVKESK. V lost 0 bases to trimming and J lost 14 bases, with 10 bases between them. This CDR3 contains 11 residues. The CDR3 DNA reads as TGTGCCAGCAGCCAAGACGGAGCAGTATACTTC. This translates into CASSQDGAVYF.

This clonotype came up many times. V is TRBV9 and J is TRBJ1-3; D is unresolved. The CDR3 contains 17 residues. The V gene lost 3 bases and the J gene lost 0 bases, with 16 bases spanning the gap. Germline V gene sequence: CDR1 SGDLS, CDR2 YYNGEE. This CDR3 reads CASSALPSRDSGNTIYF. CDR3 nucleotide sequence: TGTGCCAGCAGCGCCCTCCCGTCGAGAGACTCTGGAAACACCATATATTTT.

Written as DNA, the CDR3 is TGTGCCAGTAGTATGCCCCCCCGGACAGGGGGCCTCAATCAGCCCCAGCATTTT. Translated: CASSMPPRTGGLNQPQHF. The V gene is TRBV19, the J gene TRBJ1-5; 11 nucleotides match TRBD1. This CDR3 is built from 18 residues. The trim removed 3 bases at V and 3 bases at J, leaving 10 bases unmatched. Germline V gene sequence: CDR1 LNHDA, CDR2 SQIVND (reference sequence).

This clonotype was counted ten times or more. The chain is built from TRBV5-1 and TRBJ2-1; 7 nucleotides line up with TRBD2. After removal of 3 bases from V and 8 bases from J, the junction contained 8 bases not matched to a gene. This CDR3 spans 14 amino acids. The germline CDR1 and CDR2 sequences are SGHRS and YFSETQ. The CDR3 is CASSWDRGEDEQFF. The CDR3 DNA reads as TGCGCCAGCAGCTGGGACCGGGGGGAGGATGAGCAGTTCTTC.

Points on this clonotype: The CDR3 does not close with the conserved phenylalanine or tryptophan, likely indicating a read error. The chain recombines TRBV7-2 with TRBJ1-2, with D possibly being TRBD1 (5 bases). CDR1 and CDR2 from the germline V gene are SGHTA and FQGNSA. This CDR3 contains 14 residues. Trimming left V 2 bases short and J 3 bases short, with 10 bases between. The CDR3 reads CASSLRSRDYGYTL. CDR3 in DNA: TGTGCCAGCAGCTTACGCTCCAGGGACTATGGCTACACCCTC.

The rearrangement joins TRBV5-6 to TRBJ2-7; tentative D call: TRBD2 (7 bases). Germline CDR1 is SGHDT and CDR2 is YYEEEE. Trimming stripped 1 base from V and 6 bases from J, with 11 bases between. There are 13 residues in the CDR3. In DNA, the CDR3 is TGTGCCAGCAGCTTGTGGGGGGGCTGCGAGCAGTACTTC. Protein product: CASSLWGGCEQYF.

The chain combines TRBV7-2 with TRBJ1-1; D perhaps matches TRBD1 (5 bases). Trimming removed 5 bases from V and 3 bases from J, with 13 bases in between. CDR3 size: 14 residues. Germline lookup yields CDR1 SGHTA and CDR2 FQGNSA. CDR3 sequence reads: CASSPRRGDTEAFF. The CDR3 coding sequence is TGTGCCAGCAGCCCACGAAGGGGAGACACTGAAGCTTTCTTT.

Notes on this clonotype: This may come from a read error, since a much larger clone is one base off. The rearrangement joins TRBV5-4 to TRBJ2-5; 10 nucleotides agree with TRBD2. The CDR3 length is 15 residues. Germline values: CDR1 SGHNT, CDR2 YYREEE (reference sequence). CDR3 sequence: CASSLIGTSVETLYF. The CDR3, as DNA: TGTGCCAGCAGCTTAATTGGGACTAGCGTGGAGACCCTGTACTTC.

This clonotype was counted at least ten times. This sequence joins TRBV5-1 and TRBJ2-5; D remains ambiguous. Germline CDR1 SGHRS, CDR2 YFSETQ. This CDR3 comprises 14 residues. V lost 0 bases and J lost 1, with 7 bases in between. The CDR3, as DNA: TGCGCCAGCAGCTTGGGGGGTCTCCAAGAGACCCAGTACTTC. It is translated as CASSLGGLQETQYF.

The chain has TRBV10-2 and TRBJ1-6, with no clear D. Trimming removed 8 bases from V and 7 bases from J, with 12 bases in between. This CDR3 contains 13 residues. CDR1 WSHSY and CDR2 SAAADI come from the germline V gene. The CDR3: CASSPGMNSPLHF. CDR3 coding DNA: TGCGCCAGCTCCCCAGGTATGAATTCACCCCTCCACTTT.

Written as DNA, the CDR3 is TGTGCCAGCAAGATCCGGGACACGCTTAATTCACCCCTCCACTTT. This gives the protein CASKIRDTLNSPLHF. The V and J genes are TRBV2 and TRBJ1-6, with D possibly TRBD1 on 6 matching bases. This CDR3 spans 15 amino acids. In germline, CDR1 is SNHLY, CDR2 FYNNEI. V shed 7 bases and J shed 6 bases, with 16 bases lying between them.